In this sample, the clone carrying this T cell receptor (beta chain) turned up many times. Its specificity is unknown. The data originate from a study of CD8+CD57+ T cells in acquired aplastic anemia. Turning to the study itself: Sorted CD4+ and CD8+ cells yielded approximately 3.4 ug of DNA on average. Researchers reported that healthy donors averaged about 10 million reads for CD4+ cells.

Both TCR beta VDJ combination and CDR3 sequence profiling were carried out. Genomic DNA was the template for this profiling. One entry per CDR3 protein, called by TCRdb with MiXCR from the reads. Of a few hundred thousand distinct CDR3 sequences detected, 30% to 40% appear once; the ten largest clones hold around 1.1%. The CDR3 has 17 amino acids. The junction had 9 bases not matched to a gene; V was cut back by 6 bases and J by 2 bases. CDR1 SQVTM and CDR2 ANQGSEA come from the germline V gene. Broader study findings: A significant difference in CD8+ Simpson's diversity between patients and controls was not found. The number of CD8+ CDR3 sequences shared by patients and controls was twenty-nine.

This TCR was recovered from a human donor in good health, serving as a control. The V gene is TRBV29-1, the J gene TRBJ2-5; TRBD2 matches at 16 bases. Sample: sorted CD4+, CD8+, or CD8+CD57+ T cells (not recorded which) from PBMCs. The CDR3 sequence is CSVQGLAGGPWQETQYF. As DNA, the CDR3 is TGCAGCGTCCAGGGACTAGCGGGAGGGCCGTGGCAAGAGACCCAGTACTTC.